The source of this TCR beta chain is a study of CDR3 diversity in severe acne. A single record per CDR3 protein comes from TCRdb applying MiXCR to the PCR reads. Among approximately 79,000 distinct CDR3 sequences, about half were seen once, and the ten largest hold over 9%. Germline V lookup: CDR1 SGDLS, CDR2 YYNGEE. The CDR3 is 24 amino acids long, termini counted. As concerns this clonotype: It is unclear where the CDR3 begins or ends on the DNA, so no DNA is shown, and the CDR3 is as TCRdb lists it.

This clonotype was sampled from a male donor in good health, serving as a control. J is TRBJ2-3 and V is TRBV9; the listed D gene, TRBD2, was not tested against the DNA. What was sequenced was blood. CDR3 amino acids: CASSGNEQFFGPGTSGVSTDTQYF.